This T cell receptor beta chain was sequenced during a study of T cell responses to AZD1222 COVID-19 vaccine. Study-wide context: The analysis combined second doses at about 4 or about 12 weeks. General study findings and limits: The study reported that nearly half of spike-specific TCRs target unmutated variant regions. Of the AZD1222 recipients, only 5 or 6 were seropositive at baseline. Clonal diversity may have been underestimated, and the donors were mostly white British, with more females than males.

CDR3 length: 12 residues. Looked up from germline, CDR1 is SGHTA and CDR2 is FQGTGA. V was pared by 3 bases and J by 7 bases, with 9 bases between. A word on this clone: Its specificity is unknown.

Sequenced by immunoSEQ multiplex PCR; TCRdb stores in-frame clones only, minus some. The sample contains more than 100,000 clones, around 85% of which appear only once. The material sequenced was peripheral blood, taken on day 0 of AZD1222 vaccination. The clonotype originates from an adult in good health. V and J are TRBV7-3 and TRBJ2-5; D ambiguous. This CDR3 reads CASSFNMGTQYF. The CDR3 DNA follows: TGTGCCAGCAGCTTTAACATGGGGACCCAGTACTTC.